The T cell receptor beta chain described here comes from a study of early T cells in non-severe SARS-CoV-2 infection. Study-wide background: The chains were unpaired, and the sequenced material was bulk RNA from unsorted whole blood.

Individually, cDNA molecules had unique molecular identifiers attached to them. TCRdb reanalysed the 5' RACE reads using MiXCR and keeps one entry per CDR3 protein. Here the sample spans under 35,000 distinct CDR3 sequences, around 7% being singletons. CDR1 is SGHRS and CDR2 is YFSETQ in the germline V gene. V was clipped by 5 bases and J by 0 bases, with 14 bases between them. CDR3 length: 15 amino acids. Ten or more counts support this clonotype. The antigen remains undetermined. Study-wide points: VDJdb matching skewed toward anti-spike CD8 responses, missing private and CD4 specificities.

The clonotype originates from an adult who was a healthcare worker with PCR-confirmed SARS-CoV-2 infection or an uninfected control (not recorded which). The V gene is TRBV5-1, the J gene TRBJ2-5; no firm D call. Sequenced sample: whole blood. The CDR3 DNA reads as TGCGCCAGCAGGGGCACAGCCAGGTACCAAGAGACCCAGTACTTC. Translated, it gives CASRGTARYQETQYF.